This entry is about one T cell receptor beta chain. Its target is not known. One end of the junction varies from germline; a read error may be responsible. CDR3 length: 11 residues. In germline, CDR1 is MNHNS, CDR2 SASEGT. The record originates from a study of metastatic and nonmetastatic thyroid tumors. Study background: Repertoires of blood and of tissue (tumor or nodule) from malignant and benign thyroid patients were compared. Whole-study results and caveats: Malignant thyroid tumors reportedly had TCR beta diversity that was significantly higher than in benign nodules, in blood and tumor.

All patients reached thyroid surgery having received no treatment beforehand. Authors' data handling: The study's classifier, a distant-metastasis tool for papillary thyroid cancer, was built using CDR3 differences across clinicopathological groups. Using MiXCR, TCRdb reanalyzed the PCR reads. TCRdb's processing, not the authors' own work, is the source of the V and J calls. The sample lists tens of thousands of clones, over 15% occurring once. Sequencing input: blood. The origin of this receptor is a female donor with papillary thyroid cancer or a benign thyroid nodule (not recorded which). Some clones in this sample may be carry-over from other donors' samples. This rearrangement joins TRBV6-1 to TRBJ1-5; a possible D gene is TRBD1 (6 bases). The CDR3 reads CASSDTQGGSF. CDR3 DNA sequence: TGTGCCAGCAGTGACACACAGGGTGGGTCTTTT.